Given below is one T cell receptor beta chain in context. V was pared by 0 bases and J by 5 bases, with 17 bases between. Per the germline V gene, CDR1 is SGHRS and CDR2 is YFSETQ. The CDR3 loop spans 16 amino acids. The assay was immunoSEQ multiplex PCR, and TCRdb's table has in-frame clones only and misses some. This sample has 20,000 or so clones, with roughly four fifths found just once. The data were obtained in a study of somatic mutations in cytotoxic T cells in rheumatoid arthritis. Sequenced input: CD8+ T cells sorted from blood. This clonotype was sampled from an adult with rheumatoid arthritis. V is TRBV5-1 and J is TRBJ1-1; D might be TRBD1 (6 bases). CDR3 in DNA: TGCGCCAGCAGCTTGGCCCTACAGGGCCAAGGGACTGAAGCTTTCTTT. Encoded protein: CASSLALQGQGTEAFF.